The entry below describes one T cell receptor beta chain. These data are taken from a study of blood T cell repertoires in COVID-19. For the study at large: Sites in the United States, Italy and Spain provided acute and convalescent COVID-19 samples. PBMCs, B-cell-depleted T cells, or T cells were the source of the cDNA or gDNA that made up the material.

In the original processing: Amplification of reference gene primers provided the estimated nucleated cell counts. TCRdb's copy holds only in-frame clones and misses some; the assay was immunoSEQ multiplex PCR. V and J calls and clone size are those listed in that table; D and trimming were worked out from the DNA. The repertoire holds about 370,000 clones, with nearly 90% as singletons. Sequencing used peripheral blood. The sequence was collected from a man aged 18 to 30 with active or convalescent COVID-19.

The CDR3 loop reads CASSYSGTGGDYTF. For the CDR3, the DNA is TGTGCCAGCAGTTACTCAGGGACAGGGGGCGACTACACCTTC. The chain combines TRBV6-5 with TRBJ1-2; 12 nucleotides agree with TRBD1. This CDR3 comprises 14 residues. From germline, CDR1 is MNHEY and CDR2 SVGAGI. The J segment lost 10 bases and the V segment lost 0 bases, leaving 3 bases of the junction unmatched.